What follows are 20 T cell receptor beta chains derived from one specimen sequenced in a study of response to subunit inactivated influenza vaccine. TCRdb re-called the RT-PCR reads through MiXCR, storing one row per CDR3 protein. The table lists around 750,000 distinct CDR3 sequences, about 20% of them singletons, with 10% to 13% in the top ten. The input for sequencing was PBMCs from blood, taken 4 to 6 days after vaccination. The receptors originated from a middle-aged man who received an inactivated influenza vaccine.

This clonotype occurred a few times. V and J are TRBV11-2 and TRBJ2-3; 8 bases match TRBD2. Trimming at V came to 2 bases and at J to 4 bases, leaving 5 bases not matched to a gene. Germline assignment: CDR1 SGHAT and CDR2 FQNNGV. The CDR3 covers 15 residues. The CDR3 nucleotides are TGTGCCAGCAGCTTAACGCGGGGGGCCGCAGATACGCAGTATTTT. Its protein is CASSLTRGAADTQYF.

The chain recombines TRBV10-3 with TRBJ2-7; possible D gene TRBD2, 5 bases. The CDR3 contains 11 residues. The germline V and J ends were trimmed by 5 bases and 5 bases, with 7 bases remaining between them. The germline gives CDR1 ENHRY, CDR2 SYGVKD. The CDR3 nucleotides read TGTGCCATCAGTTCGGGGAACGAGCAGTACTTC. Translating it yields CAISSGNEQYF.

This clonotype was counted only a few times. The genes are TRBV10-3 and TRBJ2-7; TRBD2 matches at 8 bases. This CDR3 region has 13 residues. J gave up 2 bases and V 8 bases, and 5 bases lay outside the gene matches. The V gene's germline CDR1 is ENHRY and CDR2 SYGVKD. The CDR3 nucleotides are TGTGCCATCGGGCGGGAGGCAGCCTACGAGCAGTACTTC. It specifies CAIGREAAYEQYF.

This chain connects TRBV20-1 to TRBJ2-3; the D gene is possibly TRBD1 (7 bases). The CDR3 runs 14 residues. The V and J ends lost 5 bases and 1 base respectively, with 13 bases between them. The V gene's germline CDR1 is DFQATT and CDR2 SNEGSKA (reference sequence). CDR3 sequence reads: CSAGGGLGTDTQYF. The DNA for the CDR3 is TGCAGTGCTGGAGGGGGCTTGGGCACAGATACGCAGTATTTT.

The chain recombines TRBV5-1 with TRBJ1-4; D may be TRBD1 (5 bases). Trimming left V 0 bases short and J 6 bases short, with 9 bases between. The CDR3 is 14 amino acids. Germline V gives CDR1 SGHRS, CDR2 YFSETQ. CDR3 amino acids: CASSLEGADEKLFF. The CDR3 nucleotides read TGCGCCAGCAGCTTGGAAGGGGCGGATGAAAAACTGTTTTTT.

This clonotype was seen a handful of times. The V and J genes are TRBV19 and TRBJ2-5, with 9 nucleotides matching TRBD1. Germline lookup yields CDR1 LNHDA and CDR2 SQIVND (reference sequence). The CDR3 loop spans 17 amino acids. The J segment lost 1 base and the V segment lost 4 bases, leaving 10 bases of the junction unmatched. Here the CDR3 DNA reads TGTGCCAGTAGTACGATCCCGGGACAGGGTGTCCAAGAGACCCAGTACTTC. Its protein is CASSTIPGQGVQETQYF.

The chain couples TRBV10-3 to TRBJ1-1; TRBD1 matches at 8 bases. Germline V CDR1 and CDR2: ENHRY, SYGVKD. The CDR3 spans 13 residues. The V segment lost 9 bases and the J segment 4 bases; nucleotides outside the gene matches: 7. In DNA, the CDR3 is TGTGCCATTGCACAGGGGGTCCCCACTGAAGCTTTCTTT. Its protein is CAIAQGVPTEAFF.

This clonotype was detected a few times. This chain connects TRBV20-1 to TRBJ2-5, with TRBD1 matching 7 bases. Germline CDR1 is DFQATT and CDR2 is SNEGSKA (reference sequence). The CDR3 contains 13 residues. V was clipped by 6 bases and J by 4 bases; unmatched bases: 8. The CDR3 protein is CSAARPGGETQYF. The CDR3 nucleotides are TGCAGTGCAGCGAGACCAGGGGGAGAGACCCAGTACTTC.

V and J are TRBV10-2 and TRBJ2-3, with no clear D. Germline V gene data show CDR1 as WSHSY and CDR2 as SAAADI. There are 14 residues in the CDR3. V lost 4 bases, J lost 2 bases, and 10 bases lay in between. The CDR3 coding sequence is TGCGCCAGCAGTGTGAACAGATTCACAGATACGCAGTATTTT. This gives the protein CASSVNRFTDTQYF.

V and J are TRBV7-2 and TRBJ2-1; TRBD2 aligns across 16 bases. Germline lookup yields CDR1 SGHTA and CDR2 FQGNSA. With 3 bases clipped from V and 15 bases from J, the junction kept 5 bases outside the gene matches. The CDR3 is made up of 14 amino acids. DNA for the CDR3: TGTGCCAGCAGCTTGGGACTAGCGGGGGGGCAGCCGTTCTTC. The encoded protein is CASSLGLAGGQPFF. Full variable domain (remainder filled in from reference TRBV7-2 and TRBJ2-1): GAGVSQSPSNKVTEKGKDVELRCDPISGHTALYWYRQSLGQGLEFLIYFQGNSAPDKSGLPSDRFSAERTGGSVSTLTIQRTQQEDSAVYLCASSLGLAGGQPFFGPGTRLTVL.

This clonotype was picked up a small number of times. This chain connects TRBV29-1 to TRBJ2-1, with D uncertain. Germline V gives CDR1 SQVTM, CDR2 ANQGSEA. CDR3 length: 14 residues. The V end lost 8 bases, the J end lost 2 bases, and 16 bases lay between the germline ends. CDR3 in amino acids: CSHLGDSTYNEQFF. CDR3 nucleotides: TGCAGCCATTTAGGAGATAGCACCTACAATGAGCAGTTCTTC.

This clonotype was counted only a few times. The V call is TRBV7-2, the J call TRBJ2-5; 8 nucleotides line up with TRBD2. This CDR3 region has 17 residues. J lost 2 bases, V lost 0 bases, and 8 bases had no gene match. Germline V gives CDR1 SGHTA, CDR2 FQGNSA. CDR3: CASSLAQWSGGQETQYF. CDR3 coding DNA: TGTGCCAGCAGCTTAGCGCAATGGAGCGGGGGACAAGAGACCCAGTACTTC.

This clonotype was seen only a few times. J is TRBJ2-3 and V is TRBV20-1; D is uncertain. Per germline, CDR1 DFQATT and CDR2 SNEGSKA (reference sequence). This CDR3 region has 12 residues. V lost 0 bases, J lost 11 bases, and 12 bases lay in between. The CDR3 spells CSARDLASGQYF. The CDR3 region has the DNA TGCAGTGCTAGAGATCTGGCTAGTGGGCAGTATTTT.

This clonotype was picked up many times. The V and J genes are TRBV6-1 and TRBJ2-3; maybe TRBD1 (5 bases). Trimming removed 5 bases at V and 3 bases at J, with 18 bases between. Germline V gene lookup returns CDR1 MNHNS and CDR2 SASEGT. The CDR3 has 16 residues. CDR3 in DNA: TGTGCCAGCAGTCCTCTGGGCAGGGTACTTACAGATACGCAGTATTTT. Protein: CASSPLGRVLTDTQYF.

There are many counts of this clonotype. The DNA for the CDR3 is TGTGCCAGCAGTTACGGTGGGGGTTCCTACGAGCAGTACTTC. Its protein product is CASSYGGGSYEQYF. The chain recombines TRBV6-5 with TRBJ2-7; the D gene could be TRBD1 or TRBD2 (5 bases each). The length of the CDR3 is 14 residues. Trimming cost V 2 bases and J 1 base, with 9 bases left between them. Germline values: CDR1 MNHEY, CDR2 SVGAGI.

The rearrangement uses TRBV4-2 and TRBJ2-7; possible D gene TRBD2, 6 bases. This CDR3 is 14 amino acids long. The germline V gene encodes CDR1 LGHNA and CDR2 YNFKEQ. Trimming took 4 bases from V and 6 from J, leaving 16 bases between them. CDR3 sequence reads: CASSPGGEEGEQYF. The CDR3 DNA reads as TGTGCCAGCAGCCCTGGCGGGGAAGAGGGCGAGCAGTACTTC.

The chain recombines TRBV20-1 with TRBJ2-3; TRBD1 agrees at 7 bases. The V and J ends lost 3 bases and 14 bases, in that order; junction bases with no gene match: 14. The CDR3 totals 13 residues. Germline values: CDR1 DFQATT, CDR2 SNEGSKA (reference sequence). The CDR3: CSARGQTGNVAYF. The CDR3, as DNA: TGCAGTGCTAGGGGGCAGACAGGGAATGTTGCGTATTTT.

This rearrangement joins TRBV7-2 to TRBJ2-5; D is tentatively TRBD1 or TRBD2 (5 bases each). The germline V and J ends were trimmed by 5 bases and 2 bases, with 12 bases remaining between them. Germline-derived CDR1 and CDR2 are SGHTA and FQGNSA. This CDR3 spans 14 amino acids. DNA of the CDR3: TGTGCCAGCAGCGAGGGGTGGGGGCAAGAGACCCAGTACTTC. Encoded protein: CASSEGWGQETQYF.

The table lists this clonotype with a few counts. The rearrangement links TRBV4-1 to TRBJ2-7; 9 bases match TRBD1. The CDR3 is 15 residues long. Germline V gene lookup returns CDR1 MGHRA and CDR2 YSYEKL. Trimming cost V 3 bases and J 2 bases; bases outside gene matches: 5. The CDR3 spells CASSQGWTGAYEQYF. The CDR3 bases are TGCGCCAGCAGCCAGGGATGGACAGGGGCCTACGAGCAGTACTTC.

This sequence joins TRBV11-2 and TRBJ2-7; D ambiguous. V was pared by 5 bases and J by 1 base, with 12 bases between. CDR1 and CDR2 (germline): SGHAT, FQNNGV. The CDR3 is 14 amino acids. The CDR3 sequence: CASSGYLGSYEQYF. The CDR3 DNA reads as TGTGCCAGCAGCGGATACTTGGGGTCCTACGAGCAGTACTTC.